The 32 T cell receptor beta chains presented below share a single source sample, sequenced in a study of blood T cell repertoires in COVID-19. Method: immunoSEQ multiplex PCR; TCRdb's copy keeps in-frame clones and lacks some. The sample contains roughly 200,000 clones, about nine tenths of which appear only once. The sample taken for sequencing was PBMCs or T cells enriched from blood (not recorded which). The receptors originated from a woman aged 30 to 39 who had recovered from COVID-19.

The chain carries TRBV19 and TRBJ1-5; a weak D match, TRBD1 (6 bases). The V gene lost 5 bases and the J gene lost 4 bases, with 12 bases spanning the gap. The CDR3 runs 14 residues. CDR1 and CDR2 from the germline V gene are LNHDA and SQIVND (reference sequence). In nucleotides, the CDR3 is TGTGCCAGTAGTCAGACAGGCCCTAATCAGCCCCAGCATTTT. This gives the protein CASSQTGPNQPQHF.

This rearrangement joins TRBV4-1 to TRBJ1-5; 8 positions agree with TRBD1. V shed 1 base, J shed 3 bases, and the junction held 2 bases outside the gene matches. The CDR3 covers 15 residues. The germline V gene encodes CDR1 MGHRA and CDR2 YSYEKL. The CDR3 is CASSQGDRYNQPQHF. The CDR3 DNA reads as TGCGCCAGCAGCCAAGGGGACAGGTACAATCAGCCCCAGCATTTT.

V gene TRBV4-1 combines with J gene TRBJ1-1; D is possibly TRBD1 (6 bases). Trimming cost V 3 bases and J 0 bases, with 11 bases left between them. The CDR3 consists of 15 residues. Germline CDR1 reads MGHRA; CDR2 reads YSYEKL. The DNA for the CDR3 is TGCGCCAGCAGCCAGGTGACAGGATTGAACACTGAAGCTTTCTTT. As protein: CASSQVTGLNTEAFF.

The gene calls are TRBV5-1 and TRBJ2-3; 13 bases are a match to TRBD2. Germline V CDR1 and CDR2: SGHRS, YFSETQ. CDR3 length: 18 residues. V shed 0 bases, J shed 6 bases, and the junction held 10 bases outside the gene matches. CDR3 DNA sequence: TGCGCCAGCAGCTTGGCCGTCACTAGCGGGGGGGCCGGCGATACGCAGTATTTT. It translates to CASSLAVTSGGAGDTQYF.

The chain couples TRBV5-1 to TRBJ1-2; 8 positions match TRBD1. V was pared by 4 bases and J by 8 bases, with 7 bases of the junction left unmatched. The germline V gene has CDR1 SGHRS and CDR2 YFSETQ. This CDR3 spans 13 amino acids. The CDR3 DNA is TGCGCCAGCAGCCCGGACAGGGAGAGGGGCTACACCTTC. Translating it yields CASSPDRERGYTF.

This clone turned up a few times. The chain combines TRBV7-3 with TRBJ1-6, with TRBD1 matching over 7 bases. Germline values: CDR1 SGHTA, CDR2 FQGTGA. The CDR3 is made up of 15 amino acids. After removal of 2 bases from V and 6 bases from J, the junction contained 4 bases not matched to a gene. CDR3 coding DNA: TGTGCCAGCAGCTTATATCACAGGGGTAATTCACCCCTCCACTTT. This encodes CASSLYHRGNSPLHF.

In its sample, this clone was seen once. The chain employs TRBV7-9 and TRBJ2-5; 8 bases fit TRBD1. Germline loops: CDR1 SEHNR, CDR2 FQNEAQ (reference sequence). J was trimmed by 4 bases and V by 1 base; bases with no gene match: 8. The CDR3 totals 16 residues. The CDR3 here is CASSLVASGTGETQYF. The CDR3 DNA follows: TGTGCCAGCAGCTTAGTAGCCTCCGGGACAGGAGAGACCCAGTACTTC. Filled out from reference TRBV7-9 and TRBJ2-5, the complete variable domain reads DTGVSQNPRHKITKRGQNVTFRCDPISEHNRLYWYRQTLGQGPEFLTYFQNEAQLEKSRLLSDRFSAERPKGSFSTLEIQRTEQGDSAMYLCASSLVASGTGETQYFGPGTRLLVL.

The gene calls are TRBV19 and TRBJ1-6; possibly TRBD1 for D (5 bases). The germline V gene has CDR1 LNHDA and CDR2 SQIVND (reference sequence). V was pared by 7 bases and J by 9 bases, with 28 bases between. This CDR3 has 18 amino acids. CDR3 sequence (DNA): TGTGCCAGTACCCCTGATAATCGGCCTTATGGGAGGGGTTCACCCCTCCACTTT. Protein product: CASTPDNRPYGRGSPLHF.

This clone was recorded only once. This sample also contains other DNA sequences that code for the same CDR3. J is TRBJ1-2 and V is TRBV7-2; 8 nucleotides agree with TRBD1. The CDR3 length is 13 residues. After removal of 5 bases from V and 7 bases from J, the junction contained 6 bases not matched to a gene. Looked up from germline, CDR1 is SGHTA and CDR2 is FQGNSA. The CDR3: CASSLDRVGGYTF. CDR3 nucleotides: TGTGCCAGCAGCCTGGACAGGGTAGGTGGCTACACCTTC.

This chain joins TRBV6-5 and TRBJ2-5; 7 nucleotides agree with TRBD2. This CDR3 region has 15 residues. CDR1 MNHEY and CDR2 SVGAGI come from the germline V gene. Unmatched junction bases numbered 2, after V lost 0 bases and J lost 1 base. The CDR3 nucleotides are TGTGCCAGCAGTTACTCCGGGGGGAGCCAAGAGACCCAGTACTTC. Its translation is CASSYSGGSQETQYF.

The chain links TRBV23-1 to TRBJ1-5, with 10 bases matching TRBD1. TRBV23-1 carries the ORF label, with uncertain function. Trimming took 0 bases from V and 6 from J; bases not matched to a gene: 2. This CDR3 region has 15 residues. CDR3 in amino acids: CASSQSGDRGQPQHF. The CDR3 DNA reads as TGCGCCAGCAGTCAATCGGGGGACAGGGGTCAGCCCCAGCATTTT.

The chain employs TRBV3-1 (or the pseudogene TRBV3-2) and TRBJ2-5, with 8 bases aligning to TRBD1. This CDR3 region has 16 residues. V was pared by 0 bases and J by 6 bases, with 9 bases of the junction left unmatched. CDR1 and CDR2 (germline): LGHDT, YNNKEL (reference sequence). The CDR3 sequence: CASSQESVRGRKTQYF. CDR3 coding DNA: TGTGCCAGCAGCCAAGAGTCTGTCAGGGGGCGAAAGACCCAGTACTTC.

V usage is TRBV2 and J usage is TRBJ1-4, with 8 positions matching TRBD1. This CDR3 comprises 16 residues. The trim removed 3 bases at V and 0 bases at J, leaving 3 bases unmatched. In germline, CDR1 is SNHLY, CDR2 FYNNEI. The CDR3: CASSDPRGPTNEKLFF. The CDR3 nucleotides are TGTGCCAGCAGTGATCCCAGGGGGCCAACTAATGAAAAACTGTTTTTT. The full variable domain, rest sourced from reference TRBV2 and TRBJ1-4, is EPEVTQTPSHQVTQMGQEVILRCVPISNHLYFYWYRQILGQKVEFLVSFYNNEISEKSEIFDDQFSVERPDGSNFTLKIRSTKLEDSAMYFCASSDPRGPTNEKLFFGSGTQLSVL.

In DNA form, the CDR3 reads TGTGCCAGCAGCGTAGAAGGGGCACCCTACGAGCAGTACTTC. This encodes CASSVEGAPYEQYF. This sequence joins TRBV9 and TRBJ2-7, with D perhaps TRBD1 (5 bases). Per germline, CDR1 SGDLS and CDR2 YYNGEE. This CDR3 contains 14 residues. The V and J ends lost 0 bases and 2 bases respectively, with 9 bases between them.

CDR3 protein: CASSPRRVDEQYF. The CDR3 nucleotides read TGTGCCAGCTCACCACGCAGGGTTGACGAGCAGTACTTC. This rearrangement joins TRBV18 to TRBJ2-7; maybe TRBD1 (5 bases). Germline CDR1 KGHSH, CDR2 LQKENI. This CDR3 region has 13 residues. With 1 base removed from V and 5 bases from J, the gap between germline ends came to 9 bases.

DNA of the CDR3: TGTGCCAGCAGCCCGGGGGAGTACGAGCAGTACTTC. This gives the protein CASSPGEYEQYF. This chain uses TRBV11-1 with TRBJ2-7; possibly TRBD2 for D (6 bases). V was clipped by 5 bases and J by 4 bases, with 9 bases between them. Germline CDR1 is SGHAT and CDR2 is FQDESV (reference sequence). This CDR3 has 12 residues.

This chain joins TRBV19 and TRBJ1-2; no clear D. V lost 3 bases to trimming and J lost 1 base, with 6 bases between them. Germline CDR1 and CDR2: LNHDA and SQIVND (reference sequence). The CDR3 consists of 13 residues. CDR3 bases: TGTGCCAGTAGTATGGGAGATAACTATGGCTACACCTTC. This encodes CASSMGDNYGYTF.

The genes are TRBV7-9 and TRBJ2-7; D call uncertain. CDR3 length: 15 residues. With 2 bases removed from V and 5 bases from J, the gap between germline ends came to 16 bases. CDR1 and CDR2 (germline): SEHNR, FQNEAQ (reference sequence). The CDR3 bases are TGTGCCAGCAGCTTAATCGGTACCGGTGAGAACGAGCAGTACTTC. Translation: CASSLIGTGENEQYF. The full variable domain, completed using reference TRBV7-9 and TRBJ2-7, is DTGVSQNPRHKITKRGQNVTFRCDPISEHNRLYWYRQTLGQGPEFLTYFQNEAQLEKSRLLSDRFSAERPKGSFSTLEIQRTEQGDSAMYLCASSLIGTGENEQYFGPGTRLTVT.

The chain couples TRBV7-8 to TRBJ1-1; TRBD1 agrees at 7 bases. V dropped 2 bases and J dropped 2; count of bases not matched to a gene: 2. This CDR3 has 14 residues. Per the germline V gene, CDR1 is SGHVS and CDR2 is FQNEAQ. Here the CDR3 reads CASSLRQGNTEAFF. DNA for the CDR3: TGTGCCAGCAGCTTAAGACAGGGAAACACTGAAGCTTTCTTT.

V usage is TRBV7-6 and J usage is TRBJ2-2; TRBD2 aligns across 8 bases. This CDR3 spans 18 amino acids. Losses at the gene ends were 2 bases for V and 4 bases for J; bases not matched to a gene: 12. Germline CDR1 reads SGHVS; CDR2 reads FNYEAQ. The CDR3 here is CASSLSPGLAGPTGELFF. CDR3 bases: TGTGCCAGCAGCTTAAGCCCCGGATTAGCGGGGCCCACCGGGGAGCTGTTTTTT.

V and J are TRBV6-5 and TRBJ1-2; no definite D call. V lost 7 bases and J 0 bases, leaving 15 bases between the germline ends. The CDR3 spans 15 residues. Germline CDR1 and CDR2: MNHEY and SVGAGI. The CDR3 region is CASISRLRANYGYTF. The CDR3 nucleotides are TGTGCCAGCATTTCAAGACTACGAGCTAACTATGGCTACACCTTC.

There are a few counts of this clone. The chain combines TRBV24-1 with TRBJ2-1, with 7 bases matching TRBD2. CDR1 is KGHDR, CDR2 SFDVKD, per germline. The CDR3 contains 16 residues. V shed 6 bases and J 4 bases; nucleotides not matched to a gene: 11. For the CDR3, the DNA is TGTGCCACCAGTCCTTCGGGGGGTGAAACTTACAATGAGCAGTTCTTC. It yields the protein CATSPSGGETYNEQFF.

The chain combines TRBV9 with TRBJ1-4; a weak D match, TRBD1 (5 bases). This CDR3 spans 14 amino acids. Trimming removed 1 base at V and 7 bases at J, with 11 bases between. The germline gives CDR1 SGDLS, CDR2 YYNGEE. This chain's CDR3 is CASSVRGRSEKLFF. CDR3 in DNA: TGTGCCAGCAGCGTACGGGGGAGGAGTGAAAAACTGTTTTTT.

This CDR3 reads CASSGDRQVFGAGELFF. For the CDR3, the DNA is TGTGCCAGTAGTGGAGATCGACAGGTATTCGGGGCCGGGGAGCTGTTTTTT. The chain couples TRBV19 to TRBJ2-2; perhaps TRBD1 as D (6 bases). Deletions cut 5 bases from V and 6 bases from J, with 22 bases between. CDR1 and CDR2 (germline): LNHDA, SQIVND (reference sequence). The CDR3 totals 17 residues. The full variable domain, completed using reference TRBV19 and TRBJ2-2, is DGGITQSPKYLFRKEGQNVTLSCEQNLNHDAMYWYRQDPGQGLRLIYYSQIVNDFQKGDIAEGYSVSREKKESFPLTVTSAQKNPTAFYLCASSGDRQVFGAGELFFGEGSRLTVL.

The V and J genes are TRBV2 and TRBJ1-1, with unresolved D. The CDR3 has 10 amino acids. The germline V gene has CDR1 SNHLY and CDR2 FYNNEI. Deletions cut 9 bases from V and 10 bases from J, with 12 bases between. The CDR3 nucleotides read TGTGCCAGAGAGATATCAGGAGCTTTCTTT. Protein: CAREISGAFF.

J is TRBJ1-1 and V is TRBV5-4; D uncertain. The CDR3 contains 14 residues. Germline V gene lookup returns CDR1 SGHNT and CDR2 YYREEE (reference sequence). Between the trimmed V and J ends, which lost 5 bases and 1 base, there was a span of 12 bases. CDR3 protein: CASRVAGRNTEAFF. CDR3 nucleotides: TGTGCCAGCAGGGTTGCGGGGAGGAACACTGAAGCTTTCTTT.

The rearrangement links TRBV5-1 to TRBJ2-2, with D perhaps TRBD2 (6 bases). Germline CDR1 reads SGHRS; CDR2 reads YFSETQ. CDR3 size: 16 residues. V was cut by 3 bases and J by 1 base, with 13 bases left in between. CDR3 in DNA: TGCGCCAGCAGCTCGGACGGGACTCAGAACACCGGGGAGCTGTTTTTT. It specifies CASSSDGTQNTGELFF.

The gene calls are TRBV7-3 and TRBJ1-1; tentative D call: TRBD1 (6 bases). The CDR3 consists of 14 residues. Germline CDR1 is SGHTA and CDR2 is FQGTGA. The V gene lost 5 bases and the J gene lost 5 bases, with 15 bases spanning the gap. The CDR3 region is CASSPQGRRTEAFF. The CDR3 nucleotides read TGTGCCAGCAGCCCGCAGGGGAGAAGGACTGAAGCTTTCTTT. The variable domain in full, with the rest retrieved from reference TRBV7-3 and TRBJ1-1, is GAGVSQTPSNKVTEKGKYVELRCDPISGHTALYWYRQSLGQGPEFLIYFQGTGAADDSGLPNDRFFAVRPEGSVSTLKIQRTERGDSAVYLCASSPQGRRTEAFFGQGTRLTVV.

This sequence joins TRBV12-3 or TRBV12-4 and TRBJ1-3; the D is unclear. V gave up 8 bases and J gave up 0 bases, with 8 bases separating them. The CDR3 has 13 amino acids. CDR3 loop: CASAESSGNTIYF. CDR3 nucleotide sequence: TGTGCCAGCGCCGAGTCCTCTGGAAACACCATATATTTT.

The chain employs TRBV3-1 (or the pseudogene TRBV3-2) and TRBJ2-5; 10 bases are shared with TRBD2. This CDR3 is built from 18 residues. The germline CDR1 and CDR2 sequences are LGHDT and YNNKEL (reference sequence). After removal of 0 bases from V and 2 bases from J, the junction contained 9 bases not matched to a gene. The CDR3 sequence is CASSQDWVVLAGQETQYF. In DNA, the CDR3 is TGTGCCAGCAGCCAAGATTGGGTGGTACTAGCGGGGCAAGAGACCCAGTACTTC.

This chain links TRBV7-2 with TRBJ1-2; D unresolved. CDR1 SGHTA and CDR2 FQGNSA come from the germline V gene. The CDR3 length is 14 residues. With 3 bases removed from V and 4 bases from J, the gap between germline ends came to 12 bases. CDR3 DNA: TGTGCCAGCAGCTTGGAGGTCCCATCCTATGGCTACACCTTC. Translated: CASSLEVPSYGYTF.

V usage is TRBV27 and J usage is TRBJ1-6; a weak D match, TRBD1 (6 bases). CDR3 length: 13 amino acids. From germline, CDR1 is MNHEY and CDR2 SMNVEV (reference sequence). V was pared by 5 bases and J by 9 bases, with 11 bases between. For the CDR3, the DNA is TGTGCCAGCAGTCACGACAGGATTTCACCCCTCCACTTT. Protein product: CASSHDRISPLHF.